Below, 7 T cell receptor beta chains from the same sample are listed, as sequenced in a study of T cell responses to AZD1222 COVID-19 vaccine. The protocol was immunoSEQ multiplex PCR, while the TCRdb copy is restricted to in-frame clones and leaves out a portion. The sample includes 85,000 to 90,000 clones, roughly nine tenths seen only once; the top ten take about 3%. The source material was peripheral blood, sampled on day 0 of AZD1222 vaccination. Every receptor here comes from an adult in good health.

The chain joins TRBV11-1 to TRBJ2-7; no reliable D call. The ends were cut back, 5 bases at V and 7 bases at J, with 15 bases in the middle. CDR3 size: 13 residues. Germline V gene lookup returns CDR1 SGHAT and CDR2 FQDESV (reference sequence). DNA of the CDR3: TGTGCCAGCAGCGTGACGGGTTCTCAGGAGCAGTACTTC. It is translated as CASSVTGSQEQYF.

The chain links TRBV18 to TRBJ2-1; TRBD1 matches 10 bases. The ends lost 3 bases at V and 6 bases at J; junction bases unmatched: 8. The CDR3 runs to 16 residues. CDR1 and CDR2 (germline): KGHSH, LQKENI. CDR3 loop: CASSPPGQGTANEQFF. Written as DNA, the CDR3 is TGTGCCAGCTCACCTCCGGGACAGGGGACTGCCAATGAGCAGTTCTTC.

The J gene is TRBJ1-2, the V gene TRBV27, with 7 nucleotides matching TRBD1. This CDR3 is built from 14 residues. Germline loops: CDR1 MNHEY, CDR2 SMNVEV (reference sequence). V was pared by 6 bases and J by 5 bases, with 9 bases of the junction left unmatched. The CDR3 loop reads CASSFMDRRYGYTF. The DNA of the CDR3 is TGTGCCAGCAGCTTTATGGACAGGAGATATGGCTACACCTTC.

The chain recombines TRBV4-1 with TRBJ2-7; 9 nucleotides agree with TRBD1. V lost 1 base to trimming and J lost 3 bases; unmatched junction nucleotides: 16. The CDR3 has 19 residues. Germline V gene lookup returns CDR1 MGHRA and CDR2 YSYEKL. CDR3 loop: CASSQGDRGVLLGNYEQYF. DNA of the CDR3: TGCGCCAGCAGCCAAGGAGACAGGGGGGTACTCCTCGGGAACTACGAGCAGTACTTC.

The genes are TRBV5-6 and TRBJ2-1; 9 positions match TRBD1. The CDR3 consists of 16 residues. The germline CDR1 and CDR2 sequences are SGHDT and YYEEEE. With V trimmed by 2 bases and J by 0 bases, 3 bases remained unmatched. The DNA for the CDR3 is TGTGCCAGCAGCTTCCTGGGACAGGGCTCCTACAATGAGCAGTTCTTC. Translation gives CASSFLGQGSYNEQFF. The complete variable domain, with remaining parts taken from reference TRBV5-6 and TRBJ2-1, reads DAGVTQSPTHLIKTRGQQVTLRCSPKSGHDTVSWYQQALGQGPQFIFQYYEEEERQRGNFPDRFSGHQFPNYSSELNVNALLLGDSALYLCASSFLGQGSYNEQFFGPGTRLTVL.

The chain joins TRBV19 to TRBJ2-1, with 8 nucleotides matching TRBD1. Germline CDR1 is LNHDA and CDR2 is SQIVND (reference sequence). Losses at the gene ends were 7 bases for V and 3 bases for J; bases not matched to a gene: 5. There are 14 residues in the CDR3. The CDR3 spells CASNYRGFYNEQFF. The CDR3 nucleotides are TGTGCCAGTAATTACAGGGGGTTCTACAATGAGCAGTTCTTC.

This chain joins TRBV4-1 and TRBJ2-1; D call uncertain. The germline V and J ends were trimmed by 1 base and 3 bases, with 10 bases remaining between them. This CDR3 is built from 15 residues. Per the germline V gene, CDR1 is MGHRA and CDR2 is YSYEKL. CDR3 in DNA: TGCGCCAGCAGCCAAGTCGGCAGTTACTACAATGAGCAGTTCTTC. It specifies CASSQVGSYYNEQFF.